These 29 T cell receptor beta chains were all obtained from the same sample, sequenced in a study of cytomegalovirus exposure and HLA in healthy donors. The PCR ran on 60 Vbeta and 13 Jbeta primers. TCRdb keeps only in-frame clones here, not all; method: immunoSEQ multiplex PCR. The sample lists about 150,000 clones; around 70% were seen once. The source material was PBMCs. These receptor sequences come from a man aged 35 to 55 in good health and CMV-seronegative.

The CDR3: CASSYSRSSVAYEQYF. CDR3 bases: TGTGCCAGCAGTTACTCCAGGTCTAGCGTGGCCTACGAGCAGTACTTC. V usage is TRBV6-5 and J usage is TRBJ2-7, with D tentatively TRBD2 (6 bases). Between the trimmed V and J ends, which lost 0 bases and 2 bases, there was a span of 14 bases. This CDR3 has 16 residues. Germline CDR1 is MNHEY and CDR2 is SVGAGI.

The chain recombines TRBV6-5 with TRBJ1-2; a possible D gene is TRBD1 (5 bases). Trimming took off 0 bases at V and 2 bases at J, with 10 bases between the two ends. Germline V gene lookup returns CDR1 MNHEY and CDR2 SVGAGI. This CDR3 spans 15 amino acids. The CDR3 loop reads CASSYSVGRNYGYTF. The CDR3 coding sequence is TGTGCCAGCAGTTACTCCGTGGGGCGAAACTATGGCTACACCTTC.

V is TRBV11-2 and J is TRBJ2-1; 15 positions agree with TRBD2. The CDR3 consists of 17 residues. The germline V gene has CDR1 SGHAT and CDR2 FQNNGV. The V gene end was trimmed by 5 bases and the J gene end by 6 bases; junction bases not matched to a gene: 8. DNA for the CDR3: TGTGCCAGCAGCCCAAGGACTAGCGGGGGGGCGGGCAATGAGCAGTTCTTC. Amino acids: CASSPRTSGGAGNEQFF. Based on the CDR3 plus reference TRBV11-2 and TRBJ2-1, the full variable domain is EAGVAQSPRYKIIEKRQSVAFWCNPISGHATLYWYQQILGQGPKLLIQFQNNGVVDDSQLPKDRFSAERLKGVDSTLKIQPAKLEDSAVYLCASSPRTSGGAGNEQFFGPGTRLTVL.

The CDR3 nucleotides are TGTGCCAGCAGCGGCAGGGGTTCGGGGGAGCAGTTCTTC. Its protein is CASSGRGSGEQFF. The chain combines TRBV9 with TRBJ2-1; maybe TRBD1 (6 bases). V lost 3 bases and J 10 bases, leaving 14 bases between the germline ends. The CDR3 length is 13 residues. Per the germline V gene, CDR1 is SGDLS and CDR2 is YYNGEE.

This clone was seen a single time. The chain has TRBV27 and TRBJ2-6; D is unclear. The CDR3 totals 15 residues. Trimming cost V 3 bases and J 2 bases, with 8 bases left between them. In germline, CDR1 is MNHEY, CDR2 SMNVEV (reference sequence). For the CDR3, the DNA is TGTGCCAGCAGTTTTCAGATTACTGGGGCCAACGTCCTGACTTTC. Translation: CASSFQITGANVLTF.

The chain uses TRBV5-1 and TRBJ2-5; no firm D call. CDR1 is SGHRS and CDR2 is YFSETQ in the germline V gene. With 0 bases removed from V and 3 bases from J, the gap between germline ends came to 6 bases. The CDR3 runs 13 residues. CDR3 bases: TGCGCCAGCAGCTTGGTGGTAGAAGAGACCCAGTACTTC. Its protein is CASSLVVEETQYF.

The chain couples TRBV27 to TRBJ1-2, with 10 bases aligning to TRBD1. J gave up 10 bases and V 4 bases, and 6 bases lay outside the gene matches. The CDR3 consists of 13 residues. CDR1 and CDR2 from the germline V gene are MNHEY and SMNVEV (reference sequence). The CDR3 coding sequence is TGTGCCAGCAGTTGGCAGACAGGGGGCCCCTACACCTTC. Translating it yields CASSWQTGGPYTF.

The CDR3 here is CASSRDRVNTEAFF. CDR3 bases: TGTGCCAGCAGCCGGGACAGGGTTAACACTGAAGCTTTCTTT. The chain uses TRBV7-9 and TRBJ1-1, with TRBD1 matching over 9 bases. Germline loops: CDR1 SEHNR, CDR2 FQNEAQ (reference sequence). This CDR3 is built from 14 residues. Trimming at V came to 5 bases and at J to 2 bases, leaving 3 bases not matched to a gene.

The V and J genes are TRBV19 and TRBJ2-7; 7 nucleotides line up with TRBD1. Germline values: CDR1 LNHDA, CDR2 SQIVND (reference sequence). With V trimmed by 4 bases and J by 4 bases, 10 bases remained unmatched. This CDR3 contains 15 residues. CDR3 nucleotide sequence: TGTGCCAGTAGTACAGGGACAGCTTCGTCTTACGAGCAGTACTTC. Its protein is CASSTGTASSYEQYF.

Of note for this clone: Additional DNA sequences in this sample encode the identical CDR3. CDR3 sequence (DNA): TGTGCCAGCTCACCGGGAGGCGATCAGCCCCAGCATTTT. Encoded protein: CASSPGGDQPQHF. The chain uses TRBV18 and TRBJ1-5; the D is unclear. V gave up 3 bases and J gave up 5 bases, with 8 bases separating them. The germline V gene has CDR1 KGHSH and CDR2 LQKENI. The CDR3 extends over 13 amino acids.

The genes are TRBV6-5 and TRBJ2-2; TRBD2 is a possible D gene (5 bases). The V end lost 2 bases, the J end lost 1 base, and 5 bases lay between the germline ends. Germline CDR1 and CDR2: MNHEY and SVGAGI. The CDR3 is 14 amino acids. DNA for the CDR3: TGTGCCAGCAGTTACGGGAGGAACACCGGGGAGCTGTTTTTT. Translating gives CASSYGRNTGELFF.

The chain combines TRBV5-4 with TRBJ1-1, with D perhaps TRBD1 (6 bases). This CDR3 is 14 amino acids long. V was trimmed by 2 bases and J by 1 base, leaving 9 bases between them. The germline V gene has CDR1 SGHNT and CDR2 YYREEE (reference sequence). The CDR3 is CASSLQTGNTEAFF. The CDR3 bases are TGTGCCAGCAGCTTACAGACAGGGAACACTGAAGCTTTCTTT.

The genes are TRBV10-2 and TRBJ1-5; D not resolved. Looked up from germline, CDR1 is WSHSY and CDR2 is SAAADI. Trimming removed 4 bases from V and 4 bases from J, with 8 bases in between. The length of the CDR3 is 13 residues. The CDR3 coding sequence is TGCGCCAGCAGTGTCTCTCGGAATCAGCCCCAGCATTTT. Encoded protein: CASSVSRNQPQHF.

This rearrangement joins TRBV29-1 to TRBJ1-3; D is uncertain. The V gene's germline CDR1 is SQVTM and CDR2 ANQGSEA. The V and J ends lost 3 bases and 4 bases respectively, with 4 bases between them. CDR3 length: 11 amino acids. Here the CDR3 reads CSVEQGNTIYF. Here the CDR3 DNA reads TGCAGCGTTGAGCAGGGAAACACCATATATTTT.

This clone was seen a handful of times. The J gene is TRBJ2-1, the V gene TRBV5-1; 8 nucleotides match TRBD2. Germline V CDR1 and CDR2: SGHRS, YFSETQ. J gave up 6 bases and V 0 bases, and 5 bases lay outside the gene matches. There are 15 residues in the CDR3. This chain's CDR3 is CASSLEGLEVNEQFF. The DNA for the CDR3 is TGCGCCAGCAGCTTGGAGGGACTAGAGGTCAATGAGCAGTTCTTC. The full variable domain, with the rest looked up from reference TRBV5-1 and TRBJ2-1, is KAGVTQTPRYLIKTRGQQVTLSCSPISGHRSVSWYQQTPGQGLQFLFEYFSETQRNKGNFPGRFSGRQFSNSRSEMNVSTLELGDSALYLCASSLEGLEVNEQFFGPGTRLTVL.

The J gene is TRBJ2-7, the V gene TRBV11-3, with 9 nucleotides matching TRBD1. The CDR3 length is 15 residues. CDR1 is SGHNT and CDR2 is YENEEA in the germline V gene. After removal of 4 bases from V and 1 base from J, the junction contained 5 bases not matched to a gene. CDR3 in DNA: TGTGCCAGCAGCTCCGGGACAGGGCCTTCCTACGAGCAGTACTTC. It encodes CASSSGTGPSYEQYF.

This clone appeared a few times. One end of the junction is discordant with germline, which a read error may explain. This sequence joins TRBV6-6 and TRBJ2-7; perhaps TRBD1 as D (7 bases). The CDR3 length is 12 residues. Germline assignment: CDR1 MNHNY and CDR2 SVGAGI (reference sequence). The CDR3 DNA follows: TGTGCCAGCAGTTACAGGGGCAGGGGGGAAGTCTTC. Protein sequence: CASSYRGRGEVF.

The genes are TRBV4-3 and TRBJ1-2; TRBD1 is a possible D gene (6 bases). Germline V gene data show CDR1 as LGHNA and CDR2 as YSLEER. The CDR3 is 15 amino acids. V gave up 1 base and J gave up 4 bases, with 13 bases separating them. The CDR3 sequence is CASSQVSGGGYGYTF. CDR3 bases: TGCGCCAGCAGCCAAGTTTCTGGGGGCGGCTATGGCTACACCTTC.

This clone was found once. The CDR3 protein is CASNTRDSDTEAFF. The CDR3 DNA is TGTGCCAGTAACACCCGGGACAGCGACACTGAAGCTTTCTTT. The chain combines TRBV19 with TRBJ1-1, with 7 nucleotides matching TRBD1. V gave up 7 bases and J gave up 3 bases; unmatched junction bases: 8. In germline, CDR1 is LNHDA, CDR2 SQIVND (reference sequence). The CDR3 spans 14 residues.

This chain connects TRBV6-5 to TRBJ1-1, with 12 bases matching TRBD1. The CDR3 sequence is 15 residues long. Per germline, CDR1 MNHEY and CDR2 SVGAGI. Trimming removed 6 bases from V and 10 bases from J; junction bases left unmatched: 12. This CDR3 reads CASRSPGQGARGAFF. CDR3 nucleotides: TGTGCCAGCAGATCGCCGGGACAGGGGGCTCGGGGAGCTTTCTTT.

The rearrangement uses TRBV4-3 and TRBJ1-1; unclear D gene. Trimming pared 1 base from V and 6 bases from J, leaving 6 bases between. Looked up from germline, CDR1 is LGHNA and CDR2 is YSLEER. This CDR3 region has 12 residues. CDR3 amino acids: CASSQGVSEAFF. The CDR3 DNA is TGCGCCAGCAGCCAAGGCGTATCTGAAGCTTTCTTT.

V and J are TRBV10-3 and TRBJ1-5; weak D call: TRBD1 (5 bases). From germline, CDR1 is ENHRY and CDR2 SYGVKD. With 2 bases removed from V and 5 bases from J, the gap between germline ends came to 10 bases. The CDR3 consists of 14 residues. This chain's CDR3 is CAISEGAGDQPQHF. For the CDR3, the DNA is TGTGCCATCAGTGAGGGGGCAGGTGATCAGCCCCAGCATTTT.

The chain recombines TRBV7-2 with TRBJ2-7; 7 nucleotides match TRBD2. This CDR3 region has 16 residues. V was clipped by 4 bases and J by 3 bases; unmatched bases: 12. The germline V gene encodes CDR1 SGHTA and CDR2 FQGNSA. The CDR3 DNA reads as TGTGCCAGCAGCTCCGGTTTGGGGGAGGGCCTCTACGAGCAGTACTTC. This sequence encodes CASSSGLGEGLYEQYF.

The CDR3 loop reads CASRRISTDTQYF. The CDR3 DNA sequence: TGTGCCAGTCGGCGGATAAGCACAGATACGCAGTATTTT. The V call is TRBV27, the J call TRBJ2-3; unclear D gene. Trimming left V 9 bases short and J 0 bases short, with 10 bases between. This CDR3 comprises 13 residues. The V gene's germline CDR1 is MNHEY and CDR2 SMNVEV (reference sequence).

Only a few counts were recorded for this clone. The genes are TRBV13 and TRBJ2-7, with TRBD2 matching 7 bases. The CDR3 runs 12 residues. Trimming cost V 5 bases and J 3 bases; bases outside gene matches: 1. Germline CDR1 is PRHDT and CDR2 is FYEKMQ (reference sequence). CDR3 residues: CASSERGYEQYF. In DNA, the CDR3 is TGTGCCAGCAGCGAGCGGGGCTACGAGCAGTACTTC.

This chain joins TRBV6-5 and TRBJ1-4; a possible D gene is TRBD1 (5 bases). CDR3 length: 15 amino acids. V was shortened by 5 bases and J by 0 bases, with 10 bases between the two germline ends. The germline V gene encodes CDR1 MNHEY and CDR2 SVGAGI. The CDR3 here is CASSPQTATNEKLFF. Here the CDR3 DNA reads TGTGCCAGCAGTCCTCAGACAGCAACTAATGAAAAACTGTTTTTT.

V is TRBV7-3 and J is TRBJ2-7; 9 bases fit TRBD2. Germline V lookup: CDR1 SGHTA, CDR2 FQGTGA. This CDR3 spans 18 amino acids. Trimming removed 2 bases from V and 2 bases from J; junction bases left unmatched: 13. DNA for the CDR3: TGTGCCAGCAGCTTATTGGGTCGGGCGGGGGGGATCGCCTACGAGCAGTACTTC. Encoded protein: CASSLLGRAGGIAYEQYF.

This chain links TRBV4-2 with TRBJ1-6, with 7 bases that match TRBD1. With V trimmed by 2 bases and J by 7 bases, 11 bases remained unmatched. Per the germline V gene, CDR1 is LGHNA and CDR2 is YNFKEQ. The CDR3 is 17 residues long. The CDR3 region has the DNA TGTGCCAGCAGCCAACCAAGACAGGGAGTTTTAAATTCACCCCTCCACTTT. This codes for CASSQPRQGVLNSPLHF.

The CDR3 is CASSLATGGGNEKLFF. The DNA of the CDR3 is TGTGCCAGCAGCTTGGCCACAGGGGGAGGTAATGAAAAACTGTTTTTT. The chain uses TRBV5-6 and TRBJ1-4, with TRBD1 matching 8 bases. The CDR3 length is 16 residues. CDR1 SGHDT and CDR2 YYEEEE come from the germline V gene. After removal of 0 bases from V and 4 bases from J, the junction contained 5 bases not matched to a gene.